A single sample is the source of the 29 T cell receptor beta chains below, sequenced in a study of cytomegalovirus exposure and HLA in healthy donors. Repertoires were generated with immunoSEQ multiplex PCR, while TCRdb's copy carries only in-frame clones and drops some. Here the sample spans 100,000 to 120,000 clones, around nine tenths being singletons. Source material: PBMCs. The source of these receptors is a young woman in good health and CMV-seropositive.

The chain uses TRBV29-1 and TRBJ1-4; maybe TRBD1 (6 bases). Germline V gene lookup returns CDR1 SQVTM and CDR2 ANQGSEA. CDR3 length equals 13 residues. The ends were cut back, 6 bases at V and 8 bases at J, with 16 bases in the middle. The CDR3 protein is CSVPGEGSEKLFF. The CDR3 coding sequence is TGCAGCGTACCAGGGGAGGGGAGCGAAAAACTGTTTTTT.

The chain combines TRBV6-4 with TRBJ2-1, with 10 bases lining up with TRBD2. From germline, CDR1 is MRHNA and CDR2 SNTAGT. The CDR3 is made up of 14 amino acids. V dropped 4 bases and J dropped 7; count of bases not matched to a gene: 4. In DNA, the CDR3 is TGTGCCAGCAGTGGAGAGCGGGAGGGAAATGAGCAGTTCTTC. Amino acid sequence: CASSGEREGNEQFF.

This clone is a singleton in its sample. The V gene is TRBV6-5, the J gene TRBJ1-4; D perhaps matches TRBD1 (6 bases). CDR1 and CDR2 (germline): MNHEY, SVGAGI. The CDR3 has 15 amino acids. The V and J ends lost 0 bases and 6 bases respectively, with 11 bases between them. CDR3 nucleotides: TGTGCCAGCAGTTACTCGCCAGGGGCTTATGAAAAACTGTTTTTT. It translates to CASSYSPGAYEKLFF.

This rearrangement joins TRBV19 to TRBJ2-7, with 7 bases lining up with TRBD2. V shed 10 bases and J 5 bases; nucleotides not matched to a gene: 11. Germline V gene data show CDR1 as LNHDA and CDR2 as SQIVND (reference sequence). CDR3 length: 13 amino acids. In nucleotides, the CDR3 is TGTGCCACCCGGCCGGGGGGTTGGGACGAGCAGTACTTC. Translation gives CATRPGGWDEQYF.

This sequence joins TRBV7-2 and TRBJ2-3; D remains unclear. This CDR3 comprises 15 residues. The V and J ends lost 1 base and 0 bases respectively, with 8 bases between them. The germline gives CDR1 SGHTA, CDR2 FQGNSA. The CDR3 bases are TGTGCCAGCAGCTTAGACAGATCTAGCACAGATACGCAGTATTTT. This gives the protein CASSLDRSSTDTQYF. The full variable domain, with the rest looked up from reference TRBV7-2 and TRBJ2-3, is GAGVSQSPSNKVTEKGKDVELRCDPISGHTALYWYRQSLGQGLEFLIYFQGNSAPDKSGLPSDRFSAERTGGSVSTLTIQRTQQEDSAVYLCASSLDRSSTDTQYFGPGTRLTVL.

CDR3 bases: TGTGCCAGCAGTGACCGGACAGGGGGCGGAAGCGAGCAGTACTTC. The encoded protein is CASSDRTGGGSEQYF. The chain carries TRBV2 and TRBJ2-7, with TRBD1 identical over 11 bases. Germline V gene lookup returns CDR1 SNHLY and CDR2 FYNNEI. The CDR3 spans 15 residues. V lost 3 bases, J lost 6 bases, and 7 bases stayed unmatched.

This clone was detected only once. The chain combines TRBV11-3 with TRBJ2-7, with no clear D. Germline CDR1 reads SGHNT; CDR2 reads YENEEA. Trimming pared 3 bases from V and 6 bases from J, leaving 12 bases between. The CDR3 spans 13 residues. The CDR3 nucleotides read TGTGCCAGCAGCTTGGGCGACCTCGGCGAGCAGTACTTC. Translated, it gives CASSLGDLGEQYF.

J is TRBJ2-5 and V is TRBV5-1; TRBD2 agrees at 12 bases. Germline-derived CDR1 and CDR2 are SGHRS and YFSETQ. The V and J ends lost 1 base and 5 bases, in that order; junction bases with no gene match: 6. CDR3 length: 16 amino acids. The CDR3: CASSLLAGGPQETQYF. CDR3 bases: TGCGCCAGCAGCTTGCTAGCGGGAGGGCCTCAGGAGACCCAGTACTTC.

This chain joins TRBV18 and TRBJ2-1; D is undetermined. The CDR3 runs to 16 residues. Deletions cut 5 bases from V and 0 bases from J, with 14 bases between. Looked up from germline, CDR1 is KGHSH and CDR2 is LQKENI. The CDR3 sequence is CASSSPGSSSYNEQFF. The CDR3 region has the DNA TGTGCCAGCTCATCCCCAGGATCTTCCTCCTACAATGAGCAGTTCTTC.

The rearrangement joins TRBV27 to TRBJ2-3; D unclear. This CDR3 has 13 amino acids. Trimming removed 5 bases at V and 0 bases at J, with 6 bases between. Germline V gene lookup returns CDR1 MNHEY and CDR2 SMNVEV (reference sequence). The chain's CDR3 is CASSLKSTDTQYF. The CDR3 bases are TGTGCCAGCAGTCTAAAGAGCACAGATACGCAGTATTTT.

The V call is TRBV28, the J call TRBJ2-3; TRBD2 matches 8 bases. V gave up 2 bases and J gave up 6 bases; unmatched junction bases: 4. The CDR3 length is 14 residues. The V gene's germline CDR1 is MDHEN and CDR2 SYDVKM. CDR3 sequence: CASSLTREGDTQYF. CDR3 nucleotides: TGTGCCAGCAGTTTAACCCGGGAGGGGGATACGCAGTATTTT. Filled out from reference TRBV28 and TRBJ2-3, the complete variable domain reads DVKVTQSSRYLVKRTGEKVFLECVQDMDHENMFWYRQDPGLGLRLIYFSYDVKMKEKGDIPEGYSVSREKKERFSLILESASTNQTSMYLCASSLTREGDTQYFGPGTRLTVL.

This chain's CDR3 is CAITPGQGETQYF. The DNA of the CDR3 is TGTGCCATCACTCCGGGACAGGGAGAGACCCAGTACTTC. V and J are TRBV10-3 and TRBJ2-5, with TRBD1 matching over 9 bases. Per germline, CDR1 ENHRY and CDR2 SYGVKD. V shed 7 bases, J shed 4 bases, and the junction held 4 bases outside the gene matches. There are 13 residues in the CDR3.

Only one count was recorded for this clone. V gene TRBV10-3 combines with J gene TRBJ2-2; D unresolved. V lost 4 bases and J 8 bases, leaving 8 bases between the germline ends. CDR1 ENHRY and CDR2 SYGVKD come from the germline V gene. The CDR3 is made up of 12 amino acids. The CDR3 loop is CAISVPLGELFF. The CDR3 nucleotides are TGTGCCATCAGTGTCCCACTAGGGGAGCTGTTTTTT.

This clone was observed a single time. The chain is built from TRBV12-5 and TRBJ1-2; D gene unclear. The CDR3 is 14 amino acids. The V gene's germline CDR1 is LGHNT and CDR2 FRNRAP. V was pared by 2 bases and J by 4 bases, with 11 bases between. CDR3: CASGLSDPRYGYTF. For the CDR3, the DNA is TGTGCTAGTGGTTTGAGCGATCCGCGCTATGGCTACACCTTC.

The CDR3 sequence is CATSGRTGSNQPQHF. The CDR3 DNA is TGTGCCACCAGCGGGCGGACAGGGAGCAATCAGCCCCAGCATTTT. V and J are TRBV15 and TRBJ1-5, with 8 nucleotides matching TRBD1. In germline, CDR1 is LNHNV, CDR2 YYDKDF (reference sequence). The CDR3 loop spans 15 amino acids. The V gene end was trimmed by 5 bases and the J gene end by 1 base; junction bases not matched to a gene: 4.

This chain links TRBV10-2 with TRBJ2-5; 8 bases map to TRBD2. There are 13 residues in the CDR3. CDR1 and CDR2 (germline): WSHSY, SAAADI. V trimming: 4 bases; J trimming: 2 bases; junction bases outside the gene matches: 0. The DNA for the CDR3 is TGCGCCAGCAGTGCGGGGGGGCAAGAGACCCAGTACTTC. Encoded protein: CASSAGGQETQYF.

The J gene is TRBJ1-5, the V gene TRBV27, with D tentatively TRBD1 (5 bases). Trimming removed 3 bases at V and 3 bases at J, with 15 bases between. This CDR3 spans 16 amino acids. Germline loops: CDR1 MNHEY, CDR2 SMNVEV (reference sequence). The CDR3 protein is CASSFGGNMVNQPQHF. CDR3 coding DNA: TGTGCCAGCAGTTTTGGGGGGAACATGGTCAATCAGCCCCAGCATTTT.

The chain carries TRBV30 and TRBJ1-1; D perhaps matches TRBD1 (5 bases). Germline loops: CDR1 GTSNPN, CDR2 SVGIG (reference sequence). The CDR3 loop spans 11 amino acids. Trimming removed 1 base at V and 6 bases at J, with 6 bases between. CDR3 nucleotides: TGTGCCTGGAGTGCAGGGCCTGAAGCTTTCTTT. Translated, it gives CAWSAGPEAFF.

The count of this clone is one. The chain has TRBV6-4 and TRBJ1-4; 10 nucleotides match TRBD1. J lost 4 bases, V lost 8 bases, and 7 bases had no gene match. The CDR3 extends over 15 amino acids. Germline assignment: CDR1 MRHNA and CDR2 SNTAGT. CDR3 nucleotide sequence: TGTGCCAGCTTCAGGACAGGGGGAGTTAATGAAAAACTGTTTTTT. Its protein product is CASFRTGGVNEKLFF.

The chain couples TRBV18 to TRBJ2-7, with 14 bases matching TRBD2. V was pared by 5 bases and J by 4 bases, with 10 bases of the junction left unmatched. CDR1 is KGHSH and CDR2 is LQKENI in the germline V gene. CDR3 size: 17 residues. The chain's CDR3 is CASSTMPGTSGRYEQYF. The CDR3 DNA follows: TGTGCCAGCTCAACCATGCCCGGGACTAGCGGGAGATACGAGCAGTACTTC. Using reference TRBV18 and TRBJ2-7 for the parts outside the CDR3, the full variable domain is NAGVMQNPRHLVRRRGQEARLRCSPMKGHSHVYWYRQLPEEGLKFMVYLQKENIIDESGMPKERFSAEFPKEGPSILRIQQVVRGDSAAYFCASSTMPGTSGRYEQYFGPGTRLTVT.

The V gene is TRBV6-5, the J gene TRBJ2-7, with 10 bases matching TRBD2. Germline V gene data show CDR1 as MNHEY and CDR2 as SVGAGI. The V segment lost 6 bases and the J segment 1 base; nucleotides outside the gene matches: 6. The CDR3 is 15 amino acids. CDR3 amino acids: CASRKSLAGSYEQYF. CDR3 DNA sequence: TGTGCCAGCAGGAAATCACTAGCGGGGTCCTACGAGCAGTACTTC.

CDR3 amino acids: CAISETAGDSPLHF. CDR3 in DNA: TGTGCCATCAGTGAGACAGCCGGGGATTCACCCCTCCACTTT. The rearrangement joins TRBV10-3 to TRBJ1-6; no clear D. The germline V and J ends were trimmed by 2 bases and 8 bases, with 10 bases remaining between them. The CDR3 runs to 14 residues. Germline assignment: CDR1 ENHRY and CDR2 SYGVKD.

This sequence joins TRBV15 and TRBJ2-1; 9 bases map to TRBD2. This CDR3 has 16 amino acids. In germline, CDR1 is LNHNV, CDR2 YYDKDF (reference sequence). V trimming: 1 base; J trimming: 2 bases; junction bases outside the gene matches: 3. CDR3 region: CATSRGAGGTYNEQFF. As DNA, the CDR3 is TGTGCCACCAGCAGAGGAGCGGGAGGTACCTACAATGAGCAGTTCTTC. Filled out from reference TRBV15 and TRBJ2-1, the complete variable domain reads DAMVIQNPRYQVTQFGKPVTLSCSQTLNHNVMYWYQQKSSQAPKLLFHYYDKDFNNEADTPDNFQSRRPNTSFCFLDIRSPGLGDTAMYLCATSRGAGGTYNEQFFGPGTRLTVL.

This clone was found once. The V gene is TRBV2, the J gene TRBJ2-1; 7 bases match TRBD1. This CDR3 region has 13 residues. The trim removed 4 bases at V and 3 bases at J, leaving 0 bases unmatched. CDR1 and CDR2 (germline): SNHLY, FYNNEI. The CDR3 DNA follows: TGTGCCAGCAGTGGACAGGGCTACAATGAGCAGTTCTTC. It yields the protein CASSGQGYNEQFF.

V usage is TRBV28 and J usage is TRBJ2-5, with a weak D call TRBD1 (5 bases). Germline V gene lookup returns CDR1 MDHEN and CDR2 SYDVKM. CDR3 length: 15 amino acids. Deletions cut 3 bases from V and 4 bases from J, with 15 bases between. This CDR3 reads CASSFTGAPAETQYF. In DNA form, the CDR3 reads TGTGCCAGCAGTTTTACAGGAGCCCCTGCAGAGACCCAGTACTTC.

For this clone: Other DNA sequences in the sample encode the same CDR3. The chain has TRBV13 and TRBJ2-1; a possible D gene is TRBD1 (5 bases). Germline CDR1 reads PRHDT; CDR2 reads FYEKMQ (reference sequence). This CDR3 is built from 14 residues. Trimming removed 5 bases from V and 3 bases from J, with 11 bases in between. The CDR3: CASSRGQGYNEQFF. The CDR3 DNA reads TGTGCCAGCAGCCGTGGGCAGGGCTACAATGAGCAGTTCTTC.

This chain connects TRBV27 to TRBJ2-1; 7 bases match TRBD2. Per germline, CDR1 MNHEY and CDR2 SMNVEV (reference sequence). V lost 6 bases and J lost 0; bases outside the gene matches: 11. The CDR3 runs 17 residues. CDR3 amino acids: CASRPHPGLDSYNEQFF. DNA for the CDR3: TGTGCCAGCAGGCCCCATCCAGGACTAGACTCCTACAATGAGCAGTTCTTC.

This clone turned up a few times. The CDR3 DNA sequence: TGTGCCAGCAGTGGGGGACTAGCGGGATACAATGAGCAGTTCTTC. Translating gives CASSGGLAGYNEQFF. The chain recombines TRBV2 with TRBJ2-1; 13 positions match TRBD2. J gave up 4 bases and V 4 bases, and 1 base lay outside the gene matches. The germline V gene encodes CDR1 SNHLY and CDR2 FYNNEI. The CDR3 has 15 residues.

This chain joins TRBV6-5 and TRBJ2-7; the D is unclear. Trimming shortened V by 0 bases and J by 6 bases, and 15 bases separated the two germline ends. Germline CDR1 reads MNHEY; CDR2 reads SVGAGI. This CDR3 spans 15 amino acids. DNA for the CDR3: TGTGCCAGCAGTTACTCCGTTCTTAGGAGTTCCGAGCAGTACTTC. Amino acid sequence: CASSYSVLRSSEQYF.